The TCR beta chain under discussion was sequenced for a study of control samples from healthy donors and cancer patients. Germline CDR1 KGHSH, CDR2 LQKENI. V lost 3 bases and J lost 0, with 11 bases in between. The CDR3 has 15 amino acids. This clone was seen once. Method: immunoSEQ multiplex PCR; TCRdb's copy keeps in-frame clones and lacks some. The table includes roughly 95,000 clones, 88% detected once. The gene calls are TRBV18 and TRBJ1-1; perhaps TRBD1 as D (6 bases). The source material was blood. The receptor was derived from a man aged 30 to 39 in good health. CDR3 residues: CASSPAAGVNTEAFF. The CDR3 nucleotides read TGTGCCAGCTCACCCGCGGCAGGGGTGAACACTGAAGCTTTCTTT.